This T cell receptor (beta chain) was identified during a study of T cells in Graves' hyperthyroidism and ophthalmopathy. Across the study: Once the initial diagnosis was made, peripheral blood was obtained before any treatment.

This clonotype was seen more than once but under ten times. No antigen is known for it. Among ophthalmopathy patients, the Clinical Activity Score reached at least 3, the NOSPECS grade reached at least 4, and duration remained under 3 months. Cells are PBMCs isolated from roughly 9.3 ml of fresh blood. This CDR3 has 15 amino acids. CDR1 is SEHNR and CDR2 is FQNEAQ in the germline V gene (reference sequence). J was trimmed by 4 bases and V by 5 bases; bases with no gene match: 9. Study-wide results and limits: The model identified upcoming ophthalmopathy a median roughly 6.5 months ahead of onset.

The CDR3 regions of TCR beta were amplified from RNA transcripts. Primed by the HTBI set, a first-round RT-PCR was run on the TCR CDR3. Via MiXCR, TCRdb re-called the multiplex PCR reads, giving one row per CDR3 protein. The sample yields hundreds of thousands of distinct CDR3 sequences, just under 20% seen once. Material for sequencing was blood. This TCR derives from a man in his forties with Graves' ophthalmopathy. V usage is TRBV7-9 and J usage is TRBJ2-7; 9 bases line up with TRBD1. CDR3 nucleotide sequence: TGTGCCAGCAGCATGGGGGGACAGGGATTTTACGAGCAGTACTTC. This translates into CASSMGGQGFYEQYF.